The clone carrying this TCR beta chain has more than one count but fewer than ten. Its antigen is as yet unknown. This entry comes from a study of beta chain features in type 1 diabetes. Study-wide points: All four CD4+ subsets of Type 1 diabetes patients contained TCRB CDR3s that were moderately but significantly shorter.

TCRB transcripts that were expressed got sequenced, as all of the isolated RNA had been reverse transcribed. Profiling relied on immunoSEQ multiplex PCR, and the TCRdb table lists in-frame clones only, not all of them. The sample records 600,000 to 700,000 clones, roughly 12% being singletons. Sequencing was carried out using naive CD4+ T cells from blood. The origin of this receptor is a young man with type 1 diabetes.

CDR3 residues: CASSLGQGARSNQPQHF. The CDR3 DNA reads TGTGCCAGCAGCCTCGGACAGGGGGCGCGTAGCAATCAGCCCCAGCATTTT. This rearrangement joins TRBV7-9 to TRBJ1-5, with 11 bases aligning to TRBD1. The germline gives CDR1 SEHNR, CDR2 FQNEAQ (reference sequence). V was pared by 5 bases and J by 0 bases, with 6 bases of the junction left unmatched. This CDR3 is built from 17 residues.